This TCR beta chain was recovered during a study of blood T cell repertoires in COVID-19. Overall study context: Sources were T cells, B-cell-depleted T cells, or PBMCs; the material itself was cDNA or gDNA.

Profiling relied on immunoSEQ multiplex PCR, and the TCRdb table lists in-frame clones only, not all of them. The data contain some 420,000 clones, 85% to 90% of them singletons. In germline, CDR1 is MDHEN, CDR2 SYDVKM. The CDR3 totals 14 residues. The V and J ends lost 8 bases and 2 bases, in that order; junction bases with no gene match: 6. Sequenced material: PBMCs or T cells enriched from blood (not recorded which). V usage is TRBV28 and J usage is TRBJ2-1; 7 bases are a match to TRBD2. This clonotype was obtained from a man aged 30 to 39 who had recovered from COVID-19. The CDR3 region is CASAKRGAYNEQFF. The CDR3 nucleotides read TGTGCCAGCGCCAAGCGGGGAGCCTACAATGAGCAGTTCTTC.